This entry is about one T cell receptor (beta chain). Multiplex PCR with BIOMED2 TRB-A/B primer pools amplified TRB rearrangements. TCRdb redid the calling of the multiplex PCR reads with MiXCR, one entry per CDR3 protein. The sample yields more than 13,000 distinct CDR3 sequences, about 28% seen once. The sample belongs to a study of T and B cells in COVID-19 patients. Across the whole study: Blood was sampled from COVID-19 patients who were either actively infected or recovered.

TRB was amplified from around 250-460 ng of blood genomic DNA. The CDR3 spans 14 residues. Between the trimmed V and J ends, which lost 0 bases and 3 bases, there was a span of 9 bases. Germline V gene data show CDR1 as MNHEY and CDR2 as SVGAGI. The TCR was taken from a human donor who had recovered from COVID-19. The sample consisted of blood. The genes are TRBV6-5 and TRBJ2-7; TRBD1 is a possible D gene (5 bases). As DNA, the CDR3 is TGTGCCAGCAGTTACTCCGACAGTAACTACGAGCAGTACTTC. Its translation is CASSYSDSNYEQYF.